The entry that follows covers one T cell receptor (beta chain) sequence. Reverse transcription of roughly 0.5 to 1 ug RNA was carried out with random hexamers. It was immunoSEQ multiplex PCR that amplified TCR beta CDR3 across 54 Vbeta and 13 Jbeta. TCRdb ran MiXCR on the immunoSEQ multiplex PCR reads and lists one entry per CDR3 protein. Here the sample spans roughly 47,000 distinct CDR3 sequences, around 93% being singletons. The healthy controls were matched to patients by age and sex. The sample originates from a study of CD8 T cells in Susac syndrome. CDR3 length: 14 residues. Germline CDR1 and CDR2: LNHDA and SQIVND (reference sequence). V dropped 7 bases and J dropped 4; count of bases not matched to a gene: 9.

This chain connects TRBV19 to TRBJ1-1; TRBD1 matches 7 bases. The TCR was taken from a human donor in good health. Sequenced input: CD8+ T cells from PBMCs. The CDR3 DNA is TGTGCCAGTACCCCGACAGGGCTCAGCACTGAAGCTTTCTTT. Its translation is CASTPTGLSTEAFF.